This paragraph reports one T cell receptor (beta chain). Antigen specificity is unknown. Data came from immunoSEQ multiplex PCR; TCRdb stores just in-frame clones and leaves some out. The sample has approximately 82,000 clones, 90% to 95% seen once. The CDR3 totals 16 residues. V shed 0 bases, J shed 6 bases, and the junction held 11 bases outside the gene matches. Per germline, CDR1 WNHNN and CDR2 SYGVQD (reference sequence). This record belongs to a study of graft-versus-host responses after intestinal transplantation. Turning to the study itself: Every recipient had anti-thymocyte globulin induction and around 3 years of tacrolimus plus steroids.

The study, taken as a whole, reports: Early after transplant, HvG declines were associated with peak levels of circulating GvH clones. Present in recipient marrow, GvH clones included some that appeared first in ileum or blood.

The sequences come from unstimulated CD8+ T cells sorted from spleen or lymph node cells, collected before transplant. This clonotype was sampled from a human donor who was the organ donor for an intestinal transplant. This chain connects TRBV10-1 to TRBJ2-7; TRBD2 matches 7 bases. DNA for the CDR3: TGCGCCAGCAGTGAGTCAGACAGCGGGATCCGGGGCGAGCAGTACTTC. Protein: CASSESDSGIRGEQYF.